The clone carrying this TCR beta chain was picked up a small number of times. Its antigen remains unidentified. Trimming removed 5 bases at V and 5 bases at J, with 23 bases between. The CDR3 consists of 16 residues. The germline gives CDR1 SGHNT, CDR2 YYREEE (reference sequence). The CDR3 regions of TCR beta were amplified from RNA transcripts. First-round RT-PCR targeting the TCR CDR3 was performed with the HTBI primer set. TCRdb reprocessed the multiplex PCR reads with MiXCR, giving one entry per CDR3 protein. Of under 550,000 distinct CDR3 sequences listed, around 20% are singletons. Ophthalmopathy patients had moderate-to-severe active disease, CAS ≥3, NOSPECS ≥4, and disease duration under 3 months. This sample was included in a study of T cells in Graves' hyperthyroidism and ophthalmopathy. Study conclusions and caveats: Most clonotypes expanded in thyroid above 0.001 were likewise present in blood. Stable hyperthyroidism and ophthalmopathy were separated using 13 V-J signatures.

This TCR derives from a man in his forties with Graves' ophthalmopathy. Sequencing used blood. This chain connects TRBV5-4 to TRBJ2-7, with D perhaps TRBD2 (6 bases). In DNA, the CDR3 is TGTGCCAGCAGTCCTACCCTAGCGACGGGAGTACACGAGCAGTACTTC. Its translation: CASSPTLATGVHEQYF.